Reported below is one T cell receptor (beta chain). Its target is unknown. One junction end disagrees with the germline gene, perhaps due to a read error. Germline V gene sequence: CDR1 MGHDK, CDR2 SYGVNS. CDR3 length: 18 amino acids. The data were taken from a study of blood T cells in healthy people across ages. General study findings and limits: A roughly linear age-dependent decrease characterized TCR beta diversity per million T cells.

For the second PCR, which ran for 7 to 11 cycles, a sample-barcoded 5' primer and a J-beta primer mix were used. Each cDNA molecule, via a template-switch adaptor with 12 random nucleotides, was tagged. TCRdb processed the 5' RACE reads anew with MiXCR; each CDR3 protein has one entry. This sample carries hundreds of thousands of distinct CDR3 sequences, about a third of them seen once, and the ten largest clones take 15% to 19%. The donors, all healthy, were Caucasians living in Russia, aged 6 to 90. The sequenced sample was blood. This sequence originates from a woman older than 75 in good health. J is TRBJ2-3 and V is TRBV25-1; D is tentatively TRBD1 or TRBD2 (5 bases each). In DNA, the CDR3 is TGTGCCAGCAGTATTCGAGGAGGACTTAAGTACAACACAGGTACGCAGTATTTT. Protein product: CASSIRGGLKYNTGTQYF.